This TCR beta chain was documented in a study of blood T cell repertoires in COVID-19. The data were produced by immunoSEQ multiplex PCR, yet TCRdb's version contains in-frame clones alone and is incomplete. This table has some 340,000 clones, over 90% appearing once. Source material: PBMCs or T cells enriched from blood (not recorded which). The receptor's source is a young woman who had been exposed to COVID-19.

CDR3 in amino acids: CASSFDYGGLGETQYF. The CDR3 nucleotides are TGTGCCAGCAGCTTCGATTACGGGGGGCTGGGGGAGACCCAGTACTTC. The rearrangement uses TRBV7-9 and TRBJ2-5; D is perhaps TRBD2 (7 bases). Trimming took off 3 bases at V and 5 bases at J, with 19 bases between the two ends. Germline CDR1 reads SEHNR; CDR2 reads FQNEAQ (reference sequence). The CDR3 is 16 residues long.